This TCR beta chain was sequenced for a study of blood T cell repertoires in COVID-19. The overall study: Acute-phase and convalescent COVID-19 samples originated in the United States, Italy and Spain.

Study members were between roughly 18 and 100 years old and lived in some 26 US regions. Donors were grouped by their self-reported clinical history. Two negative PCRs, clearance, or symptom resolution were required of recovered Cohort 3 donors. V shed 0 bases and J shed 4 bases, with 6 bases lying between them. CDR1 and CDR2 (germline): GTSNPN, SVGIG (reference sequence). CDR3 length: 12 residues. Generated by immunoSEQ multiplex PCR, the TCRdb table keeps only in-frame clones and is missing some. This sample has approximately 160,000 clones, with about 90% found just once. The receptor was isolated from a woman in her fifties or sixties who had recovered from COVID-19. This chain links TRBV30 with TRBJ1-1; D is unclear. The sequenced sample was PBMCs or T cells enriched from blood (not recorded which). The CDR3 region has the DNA TGTGCCTGGAGTGTACTAATCACTGAAGCTTTCTTT. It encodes CAWSVLITEAFF.